This T cell receptor (beta chain) originates from a study of blood T cell repertoires in COVID-19. For the study at large: Sites across the United States, Italy and Spain contributed samples from acute and convalescent COVID-19.

Sequencing used immunoSEQ multiplex PCR; TCRdb keeps in-frame clones, though not all of them. The sample holds about 200,000 clones, 86% seen once. The receptor comes from a man in his forties or fifties with acute COVID-19. Sequencing input: PBMCs or T cells enriched from blood (not recorded which).

CDR3 sequence: CSVGWLNTEAFF. CDR3 sequence (DNA): TGCAGCGTTGGCTGGCTGAACACTGAAGCTTTCTTT. The chain couples TRBV29-1 to TRBJ1-1; D remains ambiguous. This CDR3 has 12 amino acids. Between the trimmed V and J ends, which lost 4 bases and 0 bases, there was a span of 6 bases. Looked up from germline, CDR1 is SQVTM and CDR2 is ANQGSEA.